This entry is about one T cell receptor (beta chain). Libraries were prepared by immunoSEQ multiplex PCR; TCRdb keeps only in-frame clonotypes and omits some of them. Of tens of thousands of clones listed, 90% to 95% are singletons. These data are taken from a study of T cell changes during pregnancy in multiple sclerosis. Unmatched junction bases numbered 5, after V lost 5 bases and J lost 1 base. Germline V gives CDR1 SGHTA, CDR2 FQGNSA. This CDR3 comprises 15 residues. The clonotype was recovered from a female donor with multiple sclerosis, enrolled in a pregnancy study. The input for sequencing was peripheral blood, taken in the first trimester of pregnancy. The chain uses TRBV7-2 and TRBJ2-7, with 10 bases identical to TRBD2. The CDR3 region is CASSRSSGGSYEQYF. The CDR3 DNA reads as TGTGCCAGCAGCCGAAGTAGCGGGGGGTCCTACGAGCAGTACTTC. The complete variable domain, with remaining parts taken from reference TRBV7-2 and TRBJ2-7, reads GAGVSQSPSNKVTEKGKDVELRCDPISGHTALYWYRQSLGQGLEFLIYFQGNSAPDKSGLPSDRFSAERTGGSVSTLTIQRTQQEDSAVYLCASSRSSGGSYEQYFGPGTRLTVT.